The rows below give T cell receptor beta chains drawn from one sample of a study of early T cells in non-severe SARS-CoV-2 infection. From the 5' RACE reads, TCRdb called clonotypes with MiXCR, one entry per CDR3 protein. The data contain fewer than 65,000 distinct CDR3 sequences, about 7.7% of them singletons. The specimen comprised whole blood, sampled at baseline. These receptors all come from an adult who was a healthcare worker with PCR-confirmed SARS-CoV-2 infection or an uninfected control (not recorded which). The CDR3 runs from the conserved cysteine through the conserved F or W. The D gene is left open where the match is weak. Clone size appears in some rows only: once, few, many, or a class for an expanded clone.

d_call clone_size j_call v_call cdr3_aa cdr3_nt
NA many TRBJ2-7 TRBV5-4 CASSFSIFPFEQYF TGTGCCAGCAGCTTTAGTATCTTCCCTTTCGAGCAGTACTTC
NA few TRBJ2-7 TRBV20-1 CSARSGGQAYEQYF TGCAGTGCTAGATCAGGAGGGCAGGCCTACGAGCAGTACTTC
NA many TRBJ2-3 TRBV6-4 CASSDSPSGITDTQYF TGTGCCAGCAGTGACTCTCCCAGCGGAATCACAGATACGCAGTATTTT
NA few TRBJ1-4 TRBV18 CASSPPPGGSEKLFF TGTGCCAGCTCACCACCGCCGGGGGGGAGTGAAAAACTGTTTTTT
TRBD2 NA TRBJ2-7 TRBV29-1 CSALGLAGEQYF TGCAGCGCCCTAGGACTAGCGGGAGAGCAGTACTTC
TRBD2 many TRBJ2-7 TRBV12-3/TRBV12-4 CASSLARGLAGGSYEQYF TGTGCCAGCAGTTTAGCGAGGGGACTAGCGGGAGGATCCTACGAGCAGTACTTC
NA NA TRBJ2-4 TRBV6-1 CASSDRDGLAKNIQYF TGTGCCAGCAGTGACCGGGACGGGCTAGCCAAAAACATTCAGTACTTC
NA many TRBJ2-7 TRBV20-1 CSAPSEGGEQYF TGCAGTGCTCCCTCGGAGGGAGGCGAGCAGTACTTC
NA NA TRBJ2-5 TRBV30 CAWSSGGVETQYF TGTGCCTGGAGTTCTGGGGGAGTGGAGACCCAGTACTTC
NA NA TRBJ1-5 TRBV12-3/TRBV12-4 CASSFGTGTQPQHF TGTGCCAGCAGTTTCGGAACAGGGACTCAGCCCCAGCATTTT
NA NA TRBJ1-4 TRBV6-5 CASSYSRARLEKLFF TGTGCCAGCAGTTACTCCCGGGCACGTTTAGAAAAACTGTTTTTT
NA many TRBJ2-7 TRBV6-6 CASSYSASTYEQYF TGTGCCAGCAGTTACTCGGCTAGTACCTACGAGCAGTACTTC
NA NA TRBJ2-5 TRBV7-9 CASSPPGQGETQYF TGTGCCAGCAGCCCCCCCGGGCAGGGAGAGACCCAGTACTTC
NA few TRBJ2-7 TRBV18 CASSPMAQRAHEQYF TGTGCCAGCTCACCTATGGCCCAGAGGGCCCACGAGCAGTACTTC
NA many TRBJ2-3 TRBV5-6 CASSRLGRDTDTQYF TGTGCCAGCAGCCGACTTGGCAGGGACACAGATACGCAGTATTTT
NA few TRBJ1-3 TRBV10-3 CAISDRDFSGNTIYF TGTGCCATCAGTGACCGGGATTTCTCTGGAAACACCATATATTTT
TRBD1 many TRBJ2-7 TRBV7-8 CASSTDRNSYEQYF TGTGCCAGCAGCACGGACAGGAACTCCTACGAGCAGTACTTC
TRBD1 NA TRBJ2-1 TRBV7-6 CASSAGQVTLNEQFF TGTGCCAGCAGCGCGGGACAGGTCACGTTGAATGAGCAGTTCTTC
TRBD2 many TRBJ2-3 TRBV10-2 CASRPSGRTSTDTQYF TGCGCCAGCAGGCCTAGCGGGAGGACCAGCACAGATACGCAGTATTTT
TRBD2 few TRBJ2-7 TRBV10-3 CAISAASGRPSYEQYF TGTGCCATCAGTGCGGCTAGCGGGAGACCGTCCTACGAGCAGTACTTC
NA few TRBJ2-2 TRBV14 CASSQVQDTGELFF TGTGCCAGCAGCCAAGTCCAAGACACCGGGGAGCTGTTTTTT
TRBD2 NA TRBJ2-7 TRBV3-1 CASSPLTSAAYEQYF TGTGCCAGCAGCCCCTTGACTAGCGCCGCCTACGAGCAGTACTTC
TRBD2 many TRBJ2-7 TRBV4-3 CASSHGTSGPSSYEQYF TGCGCCAGCAGCCATGGGACTAGCGGGCCCAGCTCCTACGAGCAGTACTTC
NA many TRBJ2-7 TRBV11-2 CASSPGTKAYEQYF TGTGCCAGCAGCCCTGGGACAAAGGCATACGAGCAGTACTTC
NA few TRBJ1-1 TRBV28 CASTSLGAGLNTEAFF TGTGCCAGCACCTCACTGGGGGCAGGATTGAACACTGAAGCTTTCTTT
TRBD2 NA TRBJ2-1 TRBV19 CARTCHRDYLSYNEQFF TGTGCCAGAACCTGTCACCGGGACTACCTATCCTACAATGAGCAGTTCTTC
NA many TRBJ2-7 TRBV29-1 CSVGMSPYEQYF TGCAGCGTTGGAATGTCTCCCTACGAGCAGTACTTC
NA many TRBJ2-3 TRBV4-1 CASSQALAGRDTQYF TGCGCCAGCAGCCAAGCCCTAGCAGGGAGGGATACGCAGTATTTT
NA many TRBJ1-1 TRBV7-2 CASSFSENTEAFF TGTGCCAGCAGCTTTTCAGAGAACACTGAAGCTTTCTTT
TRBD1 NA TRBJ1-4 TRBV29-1 CSVFQGAANEKLFF TGCAGCGTTTTCCAGGGGGCAGCTAATGAAAAACTGTTTTTT
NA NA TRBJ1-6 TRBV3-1 CASSQDRNTGNSPLHF TGTGCCAGCAGCCAAGATCGTAATACAGGGAATTCACCCCTCCACTTT
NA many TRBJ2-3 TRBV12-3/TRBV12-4 CASTSQGTTDTQYF TGTGCCAGCACTTCGCAGGGGACCACAGATACGCAGTATTTT
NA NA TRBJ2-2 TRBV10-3 CAISVGGTGELFF TGTGCCATCAGTGTAGGAGGGACCGGGGAGCTGTTTTTT
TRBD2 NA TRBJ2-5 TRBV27 CASSLGRLAGGAETQYF TGTGCCAGCAGTTTAGGGAGACTAGCGGGAGGCGCAGAGACCCAGTACTTC
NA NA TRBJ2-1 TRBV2 CASSDRETLPSHNEQFF TGTGCCAGCAGTGACAGGGAGACTCTCCCTTCCCACAATGAGCAGTTCTTC
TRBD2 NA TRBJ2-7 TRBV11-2 CASSSLLAGGPDEQYF TGTGCCAGCAGCTCCCTTCTAGCGGGAGGGCCGGACGAGCAGTACTTC
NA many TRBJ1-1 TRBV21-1 CASSKNSDRGRVEAFF TGTGCCAGCAGCAAAAATTCGGACAGGGGGCGCGTTGAAGCTTTCTTT
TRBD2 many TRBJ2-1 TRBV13 CASSLEGSPWGGSYNEQFF TGTGCCAGCAGCTTAGAGGGCTCCCCTTGGGGGGGCTCCTACAATGAGCAGTTCTTC
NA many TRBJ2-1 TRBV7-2 CASSSYGNNEQFF TGTGCCAGCAGCTCCTACGGGAACAATGAGCAGTTCTTC
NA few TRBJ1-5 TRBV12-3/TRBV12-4 CASSPILGIGNQPQHF TGTGCCAGCAGTCCCATTTTGGGGATAGGGAATCAGCCCCAGCATTTT
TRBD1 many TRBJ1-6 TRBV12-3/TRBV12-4 CASSLWGTGSSPLHF TGTGCCAGCAGTTTATGGGGGACAGGGTCCTCACCCCTCCACTTT
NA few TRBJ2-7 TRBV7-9 CASSLSGPQEQYF TGTGCCAGCAGCTTATCAGGGCCGCAGGAGCAGTACTTC
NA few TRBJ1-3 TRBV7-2 CASSSLTGNTIYF TGTGCCAGCAGCTCACTAACCGGAAACACCATATATTTT